Listed here are 20 T cell receptor beta chains from one sample, sequenced in a study of blood T cells in healthy people across ages. Primed by a sample-barcoded 5' primer and a J-beta primer mix, a second PCR proceeded for 7 to 11 cycles. TCRdb passed the 5' RACE reads through MiXCR, listing each CDR3 protein once. The sample holds some 890,000 distinct CDR3 sequences; 29% are singletons and the top ten take roughly a tenth. The same specimen was also included in a second study, on T cells of mothers and their children.

The sequencing sample was made of blood. These receptors were obtained from a woman in her thirties or forties in good health.

This clonotype was detected only a few times. CDR3 protein: CASSQEFRREAFF. For the CDR3, the DNA is TGTGCCAGCAGCCAAGAATTCCGGCGTGAAGCTTTCTTT. This rearrangement joins TRBV3-1 to TRBJ1-1, with D uncertain. The length of the CDR3 is 13 residues. V lost 0 bases and J lost 7, with 9 bases in between. Germline V gene lookup returns CDR1 LGHDT and CDR2 YNNKEL (reference sequence).

This chain uses TRBV20-1 with TRBJ1-1; no clear D. The V end lost 1 base, the J end lost 3 bases, and 12 bases lay between the germline ends. CDR1 DFQATT and CDR2 SNEGSKA come from the germline V gene (reference sequence). The length of the CDR3 is 14 residues. The CDR3 loop is CSARGPGSDTEAFF. CDR3 nucleotide sequence: TGCAGTGCTAGAGGACCGGGGTCAGACACTGAAGCTTTCTTT.

The chain combines TRBV28 with TRBJ1-2; possible D gene TRBD1, 6 bases. This CDR3 comprises 16 residues. CDR1 is MDHEN, CDR2 SYDVKM, per germline. Trimming shortened V by 11 bases and J by 4 bases, and 26 bases separated the two germline ends. In nucleotides, the CDR3 is TGTGCCGGCACCCCCAGGGGCAGGGGCATTATCTATGGCTACACCTTC. This translates into CAGTPRGRGIIYGYTF.

This clonotype was counted only a few times. This chain connects TRBV27 to TRBJ2-7; 8 nucleotides line up with TRBD2. Germline values: CDR1 MNHEY, CDR2 SMNVEV (reference sequence). The V segment lost 0 bases and the J segment 6 bases; nucleotides outside the gene matches: 4. The CDR3 loop spans 14 amino acids. The CDR3 reads CASSLSWTSFEQYF. The CDR3 region has the DNA TGTGCCAGCAGTTTATCCTGGACTAGCTTCGAGCAGTACTTC.

This clonotype was detected a few times. The chain carries TRBV13 and TRBJ2-5, with D possibly matching TRBD1 (5 bases). Deletions cut 6 bases from V and 4 bases from J, with 18 bases between. The germline CDR1 and CDR2 sequences are PRHDT and FYEKMQ (reference sequence). This CDR3 is built from 15 residues. This CDR3 reads CASRSQARGAETQYF. The CDR3 DNA reads TGTGCCAGCAGATCCCAAGCAAGGGGCGCAGAGACCCAGTACTTC.

With respect to this clonotype: Just one base apart from a much larger clone, this may be a read error. The rearrangement links TRBV7-9 to TRBJ2-4, with TRBD2 matching over 8 bases. The J call may be incorrect, as the DNA end agrees better with TRBJ2-7. The CDR3 runs 13 residues. Per the germline V gene, CDR1 is SEHNR and CDR2 is FQNEAQ (reference sequence). The CDR3 nucleotides are TGTGCCAGCAGCGCGGGGGGCAGCGACGAGCAGTACTTC. Translated: CASSAGGSDEQYF.

In this sample, this clonotype turned up a few times. The CDR3 bases are TGTGCCAGCAGCCAAGGACCTGGGACAGAGGGGTTTTTT. It encodes CASSQGPGTEGFF. V is TRBV4-2 and J is TRBJ1-4, with 7 positions matching TRBD1. J was trimmed by 16 bases and V by 1 base; bases with no gene match: 9. Germline CDR1 reads LGHNA; CDR2 reads YNFKEQ. The CDR3 has 13 residues.

This clonotype showed up just a few times. The J gene is TRBJ2-4, the V gene TRBV28; the D gene is possibly TRBD1 (5 bases). In germline, CDR1 is MDHEN, CDR2 SYDVKM. The CDR3 is made up of 15 amino acids. V lost 5 bases to trimming and J lost 0 bases, with 11 bases between them. The CDR3 DNA reads TGTGCCAGCAGTGAGACCCAGGGAGCCAAAAACATTCAGTACTTC. It yields the protein CASSETQGAKNIQYF.

This clonotype came up a few times. The rearrangement joins TRBV10-3 to TRBJ2-2; D is ambiguous. From germline, CDR1 is ENHRY and CDR2 SYGVKD. This CDR3 is built from 13 residues. V was clipped by 10 bases and J by 5 bases, with 14 bases between them. This chain's CDR3 is CATFDPQTGELFF. CDR3 nucleotides: TGTGCCACCTTCGACCCGCAGACCGGGGAGCTGTTTTTT.

The CDR3 coding sequence is TGTGCCAGCAGTGAAGGACAGAACCTATCCTACGAGCAGTACTTC. Protein: CASSEGQNLSYEQYF. The chain uses TRBV6-1 and TRBJ2-7; D is perhaps TRBD1 (5 bases). The CDR3 has 15 amino acids. CDR1 and CDR2 (germline): MNHNS, SASEGT. V lost 1 base to trimming and J lost 1 base, with 11 bases between them.

J is TRBJ1-2 and V is TRBV29-1; the D gene is possibly TRBD1 (6 bases). This CDR3 is 14 amino acids long. V lost 5 bases and J lost 1, with 14 bases in between. Germline assignment: CDR1 SQVTM and CDR2 ANQGSEA. In nucleotides, the CDR3 is TGCAGCGTTCGGTGGACAGCCCTTAACTATGGCTACACCTTC. It encodes CSVRWTALNYGYTF.

On this clonotype: Since a much larger clone is just one base distant, this may be a read error. The chain joins TRBV29-1 to TRBJ1-2; no definite D call. Germline V gene sequence: CDR1 SQVTM, CDR2 ANQGSEA. The ends were cut back, 1 base at V and 4 bases at J, with 19 bases in the middle. CDR3 size: 16 residues. The CDR3 protein is CSVEVRAWYAPYGYTF. DNA of the CDR3: TGCAGCGTTGAAGTACGTGCGTGGTATGCTCCCTATGGCTACACCTTC.

This clonotype was counted only a few times. A read error is possible here, since a much larger clone lies one base away. The chain couples TRBV5-1 to TRBJ2-3, with 7 bases that match TRBD2. CDR1 and CDR2 from the germline V gene are SGHRS and YFSETQ. This CDR3 is 15 amino acids long. Trimming took 0 bases from V and 3 from J; bases not matched to a gene: 4. CDR3 amino acids: CASSLASAGTDTQYF. CDR3 coding DNA: TGCGCCAGCAGCTTGGCCTCAGCGGGGACAGATACGCAGTATTTT.

This rearrangement joins TRBV18 to TRBJ2-5; the D is unclear. The CDR3 is 13 residues long. CDR1 and CDR2 (germline): KGHSH, LQKENI. The germline V and J ends were trimmed by 0 bases and 1 base, with 3 bases remaining between them. Here the CDR3 DNA reads TGTGCCAGCTCACCACCGGCCCAAGAGACCCAGTACTTC. This translates into CASSPPAQETQYF.

This clonotype was observed a handful of times. V gene TRBV20-1 combines with J gene TRBJ2-3; 9 bases fit TRBD2. The CDR3 sequence is 16 residues long. CDR1 is DFQATT and CDR2 is SNEGSKA in the germline V gene (reference sequence). V lost 6 bases and J lost 7; bases outside the gene matches: 17. In DNA, the CDR3 is TGCAGTGCGGGTAATAGCGGGGGACCCCGTACGAATACGCAGTATTTT. Protein: CSAGNSGGPRTNTQYF.

The chain links TRBV2 to TRBJ2-1, with a weak D call TRBD1 (6 bases). Germline lookup yields CDR1 SNHLY and CDR2 FYNNEI. Trimming took off 2 bases at V and 0 bases at J, with 17 bases between the two ends. The CDR3 covers 18 residues. DNA of the CDR3: TGTGCCAGCAGTGAAAATCTGGACAGAAGTATCTCCTACAATGAGCAGTTCTTC. Translating gives CASSENLDRSISYNEQFF. Drawing the rest from reference TRBV2 and TRBJ2-1, the complete variable domain is EPEVTQTPSHQVTQMGQEVILRCVPISNHLYFYWYRQILGQKVEFLVSFYNNEISEKSEIFDDQFSVERPDGSNFTLKIRSTKLEDSAMYFCASSENLDRSISYNEQFFGPGTRLTVL.

This sequence joins TRBV6-5 and TRBJ1-2; the match to TRBD1 covers 8 bases. Germline trimming cut 2 bases from V and 4 bases from J; bases unmatched to any gene: 9. The CDR3 contains 16 residues. Per germline, CDR1 MNHEY and CDR2 SVGAGI. The CDR3 bases are TGTGCCAGCAGTTACCTCGGAGGACAGGGTCTCTATGGCTACACCTTC. It translates to CASSYLGGQGLYGYTF.

As for this clonotype: The junction departs from germline at one end; a sequencing error may be responsible. V is TRBV20-1 and J is TRBJ1-5; 7 bases are shared with TRBD1. CDR3 length: 14 residues. Germline V CDR1 and CDR2: DFQATT, SNEGSKA (reference sequence). In nucleotides, the CDR3 is TGCAGTGCTAGTGGCGGGACAGACAATCAGCTCCAGCATTTT. Its translation is CSASGGTDNQLQHF.

This clonotype occurred many times. V usage is TRBV12-3 or TRBV12-4 and J usage is TRBJ1-2; no clear D. The V end was cut by 6 bases, the J end by 5 bases, with 13 bases between. The CDR3 has 13 residues. The CDR3 DNA reads TGTGCCAGCAGCTTGGGCGGAACATATGGCTACACCTTC. It codes for CASSLGGTYGYTF.

As for this clonotype: This may stem from a read error, because a much larger clone lies one nucleotide away. This chain uses TRBV29-1 with TRBJ2-3, with no clear D. CDR3 length: 15 residues. Germline V gene lookup returns CDR1 SQVTM and CDR2 ANQGSEA. Between the trimmed V and J ends, which lost 4 bases and 1 base, there was a span of 15 bases. CDR3 sequence: CSVGRRIAGTDTQYF. CDR3 DNA sequence: TGCAGCGTTGGTAGGCGGATTGCTGGCACAGATACGCAGTATTTT.